A selection of T cell receptor beta chains follows, all from one sample in a study of vaccination effects on CD4 cells after COVID-19. Produced via immunoSEQ multiplex PCR; TCRdb's table is partial and in-frame only. This sample has tens of thousands of clones, with around 76% found just once. Antigen specificity for these receptors is unknown. The source was CD4+ T cells from PBMCs cultured with SARS-CoV-2 spike peptides, collected before COVID-19 vaccination. The receptor source for this set is a human donor who had a prior SARS-CoV-2 infection. Both conserved end residues are part of each CDR3. Fields, in order: J gene, clone size, V gene, D gene, CDR3 protein, CDR3 DNA. A D gene is named only where the DNA matches it firmly. The listing skips clone size in some rows; elsewhere it reads once, few, many or a size class.

TRBJ2-2	.	TRBV28	TRBD2	CASSTLLAGETGVGELFF	TGTGCCAGCAGCACCTTACTAGCGGGAGAGACCGGAGTCGGGGAGCTGTTTTTT
TRBJ2-1	once	TRBV4-2	TRBD2	CASSLYGTRGNNEQFF	TGTGCCAGCAGCCTCTACGGTACGCGGGGGAACAATGAGCAGTTCTTC
TRBJ2-7	few	TRBV6-2/TRBV6-3	.	CASSYWSGLREQYF	TGTGCCAGCAGTTACTGGAGCGGGTTGCGGGAGCAGTACTTC
TRBJ1-6	.	TRBV6-1	.	CASSELVSGSPLHF	TGTGCCAGCAGTGAATTGGTTTCGGGTTCACCCCTCCACTTT
TRBJ1-1	.	TRBV18	TRBD1	CASSPRGQGVLTEAFF	TGTGCCAGCTCACCTCGGGGACAGGGGGTTTTAACTGAAGCTTTCTTT
TRBJ2-2	.	TRBV7-3	TRBD2	CASSKLAGGNTGELFF	TGTGCCAGCAGCAAACTAGCGGGAGGTAACACCGGGGAGCTGTTTTTT
TRBJ2-7	.	TRBV5-4	TRBD1	CASSLIQGAGEQYF	TGTGCCAGCAGCTTGATTCAGGGGGCCGGCGAGCAGTACTTC
TRBJ1-5	once	TRBV5-8	.	CASSTWVSRDSNQPQHF	TGTGCCAGCAGCACGTGGGTTTCTCGGGACAGCAATCAGCCCCAGCATTTT
TRBJ2-3	.	TRBV2	TRBD2	CASSEQAGIAGGVDTQYF	TGTGCCAGCAGTGAACAAGCCGGTATAGCGGGGGGGGTAGATACGCAGTATTTT
TRBJ2-3	.	TRBV5-1	TRBD2	CASSFGAGDRRDTQYF	TGCGCCAGCAGCTTTGGGGCGGGAGACCGTCGGGATACGCAGTATTTT
TRBJ1-5	.	TRBV18	.	CASSPIVGQPQHF	TGTGCCAGCTCACCTATTGTGGGTCAGCCCCAGCATTTT
TRBJ2-7	.	TRBV7-2	.	CASSLRGVYEQYF	TGTGCCAGCAGCTTACGCGGGGTCTACGAGCAGTACTTC
TRBJ1-4	.	TRBV7-2	.	CASSPQRGGWGEKLFF	TGTGCCAGCAGCCCCCAGAGGGGGGGCTGGGGTGAAAAACTGTTTTTT
TRBJ1-2	.	TRBV28	.	CASSLIGDYGYTF	TGTGCCAGCAGTTTAATCGGAGACTATGGCTACACCTTC
TRBJ2-3	.	TRBV5-6	TRBD1	CASSLAATGGTDTQYF	TGTGCCAGCAGCTTGGCGGCGACAGGGGGCACAGATACGCAGTATTTT
TRBJ2-5	.	TRBV5-4	.	CASAGTGQETQYF	TGTGCCAGCGCTGGGACTGGGCAAGAGACCCAGTACTTC
TRBJ2-1	.	TRBV4-3	TRBD2	CASSTRTSGELSLLGNEQFF	TGCGCCAGCAGCACCCGGACTAGCGGGGAACTTAGTCTCTTGGGGAATGAGCAGTTCTTC
TRBJ2-1	.	TRBV7-8	.	CASSLRRVSYNEQFF	TGTGCCAGCAGCTTACGTCGGGTATCCTACAATGAGCAGTTCTTC
TRBJ2-1	.	TRBV9	.	CASSPEPVGLQFF	TGTGCCAGCAGCCCGGAACCTGTGGGGTTGCAGTTCTTC
TRBJ1-2	.	TRBV5-1	.	CASSTTGANYGYTF	TGCGCCAGCAGCACGACCGGGGCGAACTATGGCTACACCTTC
TRBJ2-5	once	TRBV4-2	.	CASSPRIPGETQYF	TGTGCCAGCAGCCCCCGTATTCCAGGGGAGACCCAGTACTTC
TRBJ2-6	.	TRBV29-1	.	CSVGGRWANVLTF	TGCAGCGTTGGAGGGAGATGGGCCAACGTCCTGACTTTC
TRBJ2-3	.	TRBV7-2	TRBD2	CASSSETFPGLAGPDTQYF	TGTGCCAGCAGCTCTGAAACCTTTCCGGGACTAGCGGGACCAGATACGCAGTATTTT